This T cell receptor beta chain was identified during a study of PD-L1 blockade in urothelial cancer. Per the germline V gene, CDR1 is MNHEY and CDR2 is SMNVEV (reference sequence). This CDR3 spans 14 amino acids. V lost 6 bases, J lost 3 bases, and 3 bases stayed unmatched. Measured with immunoSEQ multiplex PCR; TCRdb has only the in-frame clones, and not every one. The profile covers over 50,000 clones, with 70% to 90% appearing a single time and roughly 2.9% taken by the ten largest. This receptor was obtained from a middle-aged man with urothelial cancer. The sample here was PBMCs, taken around atezolizumab (anti-PD-L1) treatment. The chain joins TRBV27 to TRBJ2-7, with 12 bases that match TRBD2. CDR3 residues: CASRRTSGNYEQYF. Here the CDR3 DNA reads TGTGCCAGCAGACGGACTAGCGGGAACTACGAGCAGTACTTC.